This T cell receptor (beta chain) was obtained from a study of blood T cells in healthy people across ages. With 6 bases removed from V and 1 base from J, the gap between germline ends came to 12 bases. Germline V gene data show CDR1 as MNHEY and CDR2 as SVGAGI. There are 14 residues in the CDR3. Broader study findings: Unknown CMV status may confound age-related changes in expanded clones. Long-lived donors exceeded aged donors in naive CD4+ cells and diversity. Roughly linearly, TCR beta diversity per million T cells fell as age increased.

Isolated PBMCs totaled at least 7 million in each sample. A J-beta primer mix and a sample-barcoded 5' primer were used in a second PCR of roughly 6 to 12 cycles. TCRdb reprocessed the 5' RACE reads with MiXCR, giving one entry per CDR3 protein. The sample has 700,000 to 850,000 distinct CDR3 sequences; 30% to 45% are singletons. Concerning this clonotype: What it recognizes is unknown.

The sequencing sample was made of blood. The sequence was collected from a man aged 18 to 30 in good health. V is TRBV6-5 and J is TRBJ1-1; D may be TRBD1 (6 bases). CDR3 loop: CASSKGGGNTEAFF. The CDR3 DNA reads TGTGCCAGCAGCAAGGGGGGCGGGAACACTGAAGCTTTCTTT.